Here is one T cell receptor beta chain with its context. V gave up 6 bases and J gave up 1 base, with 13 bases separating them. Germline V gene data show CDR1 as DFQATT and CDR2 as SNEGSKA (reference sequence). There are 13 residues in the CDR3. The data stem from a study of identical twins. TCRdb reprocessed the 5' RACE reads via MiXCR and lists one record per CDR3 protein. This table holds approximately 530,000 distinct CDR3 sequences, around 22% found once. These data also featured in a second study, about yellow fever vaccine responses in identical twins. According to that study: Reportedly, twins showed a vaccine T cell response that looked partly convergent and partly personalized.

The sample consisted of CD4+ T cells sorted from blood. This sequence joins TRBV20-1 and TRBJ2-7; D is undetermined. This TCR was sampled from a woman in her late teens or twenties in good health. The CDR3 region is CSAQKRTSYEQYF. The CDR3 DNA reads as TGCAGTGCCCAGAAAAGAACTTCCTACGAGCAGTACTTC.